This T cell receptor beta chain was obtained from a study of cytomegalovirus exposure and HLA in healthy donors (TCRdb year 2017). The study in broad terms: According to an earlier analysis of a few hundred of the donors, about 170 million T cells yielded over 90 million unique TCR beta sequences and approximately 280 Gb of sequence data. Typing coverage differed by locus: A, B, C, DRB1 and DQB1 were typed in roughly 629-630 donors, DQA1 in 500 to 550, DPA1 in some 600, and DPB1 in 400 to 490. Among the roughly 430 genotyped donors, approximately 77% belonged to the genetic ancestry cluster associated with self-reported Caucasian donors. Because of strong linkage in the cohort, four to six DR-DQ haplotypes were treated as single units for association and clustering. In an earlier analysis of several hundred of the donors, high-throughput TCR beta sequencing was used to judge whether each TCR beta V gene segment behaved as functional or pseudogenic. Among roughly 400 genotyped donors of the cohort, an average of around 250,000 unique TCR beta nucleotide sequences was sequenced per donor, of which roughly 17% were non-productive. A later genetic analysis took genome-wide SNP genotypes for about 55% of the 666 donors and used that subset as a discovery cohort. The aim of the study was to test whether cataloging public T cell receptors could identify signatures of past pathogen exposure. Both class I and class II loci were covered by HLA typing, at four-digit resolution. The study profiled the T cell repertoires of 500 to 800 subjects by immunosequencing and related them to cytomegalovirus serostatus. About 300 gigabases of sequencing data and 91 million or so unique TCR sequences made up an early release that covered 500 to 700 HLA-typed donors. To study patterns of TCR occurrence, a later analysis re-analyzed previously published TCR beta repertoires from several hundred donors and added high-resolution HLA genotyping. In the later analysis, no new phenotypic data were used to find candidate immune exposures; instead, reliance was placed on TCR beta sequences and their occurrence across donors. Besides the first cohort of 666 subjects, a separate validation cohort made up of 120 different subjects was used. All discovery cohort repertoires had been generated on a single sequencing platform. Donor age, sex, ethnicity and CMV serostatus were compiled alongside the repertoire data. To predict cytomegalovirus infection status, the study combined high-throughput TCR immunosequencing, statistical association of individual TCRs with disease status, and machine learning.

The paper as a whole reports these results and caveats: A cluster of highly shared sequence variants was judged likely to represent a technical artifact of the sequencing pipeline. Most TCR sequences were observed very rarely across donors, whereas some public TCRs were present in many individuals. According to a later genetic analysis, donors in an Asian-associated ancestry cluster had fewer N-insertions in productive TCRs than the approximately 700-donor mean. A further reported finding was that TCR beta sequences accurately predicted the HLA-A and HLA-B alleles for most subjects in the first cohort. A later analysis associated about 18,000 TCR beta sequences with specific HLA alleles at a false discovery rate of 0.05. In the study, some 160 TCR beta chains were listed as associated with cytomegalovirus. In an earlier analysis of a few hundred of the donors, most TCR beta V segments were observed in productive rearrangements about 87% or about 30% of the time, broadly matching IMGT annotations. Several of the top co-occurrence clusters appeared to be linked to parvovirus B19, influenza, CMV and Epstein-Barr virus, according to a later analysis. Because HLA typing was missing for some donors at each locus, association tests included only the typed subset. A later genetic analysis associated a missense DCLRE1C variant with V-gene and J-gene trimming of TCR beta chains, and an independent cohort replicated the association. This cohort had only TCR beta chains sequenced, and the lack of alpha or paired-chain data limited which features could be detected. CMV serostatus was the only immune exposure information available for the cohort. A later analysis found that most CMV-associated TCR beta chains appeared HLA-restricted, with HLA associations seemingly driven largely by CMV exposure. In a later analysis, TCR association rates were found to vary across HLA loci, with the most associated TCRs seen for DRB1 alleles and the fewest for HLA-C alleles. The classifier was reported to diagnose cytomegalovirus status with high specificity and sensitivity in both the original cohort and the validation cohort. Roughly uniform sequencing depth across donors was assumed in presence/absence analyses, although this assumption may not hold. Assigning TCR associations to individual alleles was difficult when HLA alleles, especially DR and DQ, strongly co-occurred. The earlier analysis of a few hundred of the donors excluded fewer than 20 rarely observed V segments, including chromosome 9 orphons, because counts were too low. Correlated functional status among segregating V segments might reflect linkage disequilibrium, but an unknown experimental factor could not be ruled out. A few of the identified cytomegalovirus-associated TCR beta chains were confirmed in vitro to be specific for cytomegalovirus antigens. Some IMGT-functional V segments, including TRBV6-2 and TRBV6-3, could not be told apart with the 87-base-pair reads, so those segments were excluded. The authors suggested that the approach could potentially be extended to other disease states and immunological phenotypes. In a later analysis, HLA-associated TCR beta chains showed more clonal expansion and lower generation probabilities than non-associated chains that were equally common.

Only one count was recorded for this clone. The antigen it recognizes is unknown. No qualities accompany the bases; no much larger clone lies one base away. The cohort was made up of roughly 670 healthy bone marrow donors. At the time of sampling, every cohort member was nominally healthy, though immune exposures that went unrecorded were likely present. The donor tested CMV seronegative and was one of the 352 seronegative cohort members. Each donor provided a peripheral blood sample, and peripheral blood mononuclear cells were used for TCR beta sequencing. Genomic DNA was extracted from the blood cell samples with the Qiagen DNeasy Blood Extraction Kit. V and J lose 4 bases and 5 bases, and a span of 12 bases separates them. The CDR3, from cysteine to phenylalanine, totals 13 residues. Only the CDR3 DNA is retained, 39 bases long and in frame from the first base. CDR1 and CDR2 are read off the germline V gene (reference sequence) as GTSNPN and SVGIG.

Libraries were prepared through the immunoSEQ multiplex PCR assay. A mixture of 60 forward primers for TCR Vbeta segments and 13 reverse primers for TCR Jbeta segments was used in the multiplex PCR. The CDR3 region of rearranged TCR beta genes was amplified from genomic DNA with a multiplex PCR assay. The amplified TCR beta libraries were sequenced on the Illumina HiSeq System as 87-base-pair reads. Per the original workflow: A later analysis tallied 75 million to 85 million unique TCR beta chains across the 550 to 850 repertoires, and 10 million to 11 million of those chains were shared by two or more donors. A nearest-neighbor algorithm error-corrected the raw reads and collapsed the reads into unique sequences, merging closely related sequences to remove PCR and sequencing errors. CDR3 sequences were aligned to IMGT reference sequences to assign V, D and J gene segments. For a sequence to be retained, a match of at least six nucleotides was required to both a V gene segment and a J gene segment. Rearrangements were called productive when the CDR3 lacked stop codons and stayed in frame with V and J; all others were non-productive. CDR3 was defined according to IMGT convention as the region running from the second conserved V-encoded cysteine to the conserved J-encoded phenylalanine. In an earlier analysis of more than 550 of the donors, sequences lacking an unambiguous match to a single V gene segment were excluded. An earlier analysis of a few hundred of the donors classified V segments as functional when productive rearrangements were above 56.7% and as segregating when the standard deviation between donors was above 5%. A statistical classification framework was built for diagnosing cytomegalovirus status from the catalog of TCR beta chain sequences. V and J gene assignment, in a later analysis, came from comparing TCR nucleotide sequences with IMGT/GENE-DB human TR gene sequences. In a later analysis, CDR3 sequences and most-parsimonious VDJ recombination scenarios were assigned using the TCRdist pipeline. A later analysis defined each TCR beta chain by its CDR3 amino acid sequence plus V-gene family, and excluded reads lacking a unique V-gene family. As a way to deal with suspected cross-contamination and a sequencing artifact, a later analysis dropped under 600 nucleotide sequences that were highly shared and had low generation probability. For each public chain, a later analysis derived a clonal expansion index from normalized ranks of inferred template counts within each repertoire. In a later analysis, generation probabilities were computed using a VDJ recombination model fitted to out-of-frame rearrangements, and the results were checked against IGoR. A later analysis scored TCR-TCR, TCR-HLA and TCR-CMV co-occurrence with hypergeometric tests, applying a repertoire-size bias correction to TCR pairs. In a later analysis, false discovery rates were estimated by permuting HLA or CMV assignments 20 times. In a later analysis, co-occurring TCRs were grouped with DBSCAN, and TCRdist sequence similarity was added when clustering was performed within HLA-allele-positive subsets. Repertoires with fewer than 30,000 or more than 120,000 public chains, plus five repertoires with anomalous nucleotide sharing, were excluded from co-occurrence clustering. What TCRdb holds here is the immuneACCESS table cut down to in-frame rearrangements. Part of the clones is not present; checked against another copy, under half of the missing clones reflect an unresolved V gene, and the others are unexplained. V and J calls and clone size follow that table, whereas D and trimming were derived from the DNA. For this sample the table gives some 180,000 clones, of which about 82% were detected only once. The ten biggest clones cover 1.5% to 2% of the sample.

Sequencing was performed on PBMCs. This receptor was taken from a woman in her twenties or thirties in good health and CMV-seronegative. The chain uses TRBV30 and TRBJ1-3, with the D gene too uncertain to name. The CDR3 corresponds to CAWMAVLRNTIYF. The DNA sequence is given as TGTGCCTGGATGGCGGTCCTTAGAAACACCATATATTTT.